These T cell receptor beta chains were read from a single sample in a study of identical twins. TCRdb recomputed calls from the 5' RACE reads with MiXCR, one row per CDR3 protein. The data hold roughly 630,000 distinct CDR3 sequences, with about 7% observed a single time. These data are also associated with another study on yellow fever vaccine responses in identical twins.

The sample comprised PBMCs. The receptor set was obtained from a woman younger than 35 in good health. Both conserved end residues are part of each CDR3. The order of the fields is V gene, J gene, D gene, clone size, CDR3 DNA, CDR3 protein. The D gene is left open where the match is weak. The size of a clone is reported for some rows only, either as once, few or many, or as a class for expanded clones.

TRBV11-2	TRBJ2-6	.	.	TGTGCCAGCAGCTTAAGAGGGGTTGGGGCCAACGTCCTGACTTTC	CASSLRGVGANVLTF
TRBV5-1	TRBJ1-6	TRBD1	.	TGCGCCAGCAGCGTATCCGGGACAGGGGTCTCACCCCTCCACTTT	CASSVSGTGVSPLHF
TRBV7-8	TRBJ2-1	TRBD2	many	TGTGCCAGCAGCTTACGCTCAGCGGGAGGGCTCTACAATGAGCAGTTCTTC	CASSLRSAGGLYNEQFF
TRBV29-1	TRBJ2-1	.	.	TGCAGCGTTGTTTTGGCTACCTATAGCTCCTACAATGAGCAGTTCTTC	CSVVLATYSSYNEQFF
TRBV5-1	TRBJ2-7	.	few	TGCGCCAGCAGCCGGCAGGCTACCTACGAGCAGTACTTC	CASSRQATYEQYF
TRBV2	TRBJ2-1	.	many	TGTGCCAGCAGTGAGGCTAGTTCCCACAATGAGCAGTTCTTC	CASSEASSHNEQFF
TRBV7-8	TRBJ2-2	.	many	TGTGCCAGCAGCTTAGGGAGCGGGCGTACCGGGGAGCTGTTTTTT	CASSLGSGRTGELFF
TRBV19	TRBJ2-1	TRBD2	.	TGTGCCAGTAGTATGACTAGCTCCGGTGAGCAGTTCTTC	CASSMTSSGEQFF
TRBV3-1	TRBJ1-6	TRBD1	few	TGTGCCAGCAGCCAAGCCGACAGGGTTATTAATTCACCCCTCCACTTT	CASSQADRVINSPLHF
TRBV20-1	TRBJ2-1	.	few	TGCAGTGCGATAAAGCAACAGGGTGAGCAGTTCTTC	CSAIKQQGEQFF
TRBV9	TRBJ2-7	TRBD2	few	TGTGCCAGCAGCGTAGGCCCTAGCGGTACATCCTACGAGCAGTACTTC	CASSVGPSGTSYEQYF
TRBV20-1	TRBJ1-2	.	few	TGCAGTGCTAGAGATTGGGCGACACCAAACTATGGCTACACCTTC	CSARDWATPNYGYTF